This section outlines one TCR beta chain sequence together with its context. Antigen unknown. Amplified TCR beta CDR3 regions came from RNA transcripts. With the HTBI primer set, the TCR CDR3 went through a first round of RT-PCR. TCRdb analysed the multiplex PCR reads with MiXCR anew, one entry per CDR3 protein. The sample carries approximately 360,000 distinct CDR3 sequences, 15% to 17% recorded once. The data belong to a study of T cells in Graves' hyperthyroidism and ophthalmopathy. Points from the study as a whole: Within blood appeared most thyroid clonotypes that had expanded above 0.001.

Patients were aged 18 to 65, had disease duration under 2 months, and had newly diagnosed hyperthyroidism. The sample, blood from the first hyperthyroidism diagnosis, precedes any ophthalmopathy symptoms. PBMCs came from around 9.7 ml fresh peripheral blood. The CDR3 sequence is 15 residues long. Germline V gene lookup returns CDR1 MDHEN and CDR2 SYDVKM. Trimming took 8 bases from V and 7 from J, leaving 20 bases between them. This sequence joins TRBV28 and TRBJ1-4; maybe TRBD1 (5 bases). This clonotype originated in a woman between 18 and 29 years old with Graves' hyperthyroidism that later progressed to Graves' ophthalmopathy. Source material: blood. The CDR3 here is CASLTRDASREKLFF. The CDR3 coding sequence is TGTGCCAGCTTAACCCGGGACGCCTCACGTGAAAAACTGTTTTTT.